Given below is one TCR beta chain in context. V shed 4 bases, J shed 0 bases, and the junction held 4 bases outside the gene matches. This CDR3 has 16 amino acids. CDR1 and CDR2 (germline): SGHRS, YFSETQ. In the original processing: Amplification of reference gene primers provided the estimated nucleated cell counts. Only in-frame clones appear in the TCRdb table, and some are missing; sequencing was by immunoSEQ multiplex PCR. Clone size and V and J calls were adopted from that table, with D and trimming inferred from the DNA. The sample has about 180,000 clones, roughly 77% seen once. This sample was taken from a study of blood T cell repertoires in COVID-19. Study-wide context: The samples span acute and convalescent COVID-19 from the United States, Italy and Spain. T cells, B-cell-depleted T cells, or PBMCs provided the cDNA or gDNA that served as material.

The chain is built from TRBV5-1 and TRBJ2-6; 7 bases fit TRBD1. The source of this sequence is a man between 70 and 80 years old with active or convalescent COVID-19. Material for sequencing was peripheral blood. CDR3 region: CASSPRTGSGANVLTF. The CDR3 region has the DNA TGCGCCAGCAGCCCAAGGACAGGCTCTGGGGCCAACGTCCTGACTTTC. The full variable domain, in which reference TRBV5-1 and TRBJ2-6 provide the parts outside the CDR3, is KAGVTQTPRYLIKTRGQQVTLSCSPISGHRSVSWYQQTPGQGLQFLFEYFSETQRNKGNFPGRFSGRQFSNSRSEMNVSTLELGDSALYLCASSPRTGSGANVLTFGAGSRLTVL.